This T cell receptor beta chain was documented in a study of cytomegalovirus exposure and HLA in healthy donors. The V end was cut by 6 bases, the J end by 4 bases, with 12 bases between. The CDR3 extends over 13 amino acids. Germline V gene lookup returns CDR1 MNHEY and CDR2 SVGAGI. Study results and caveats: Later on, a genetic analysis was performed. It linked a missense variant in DCLRE1C with V- and J-gene trimming of TCR beta. According to the study, 180 or so TCR beta chains were cytomegalovirus-associated. Among TCR beta chains of equal frequency, HLA-associated ones were more clonally expanded in a later analysis.

Concerning this clone: What it recognizes is unknown.

Researchers ran the PCR with 60 Vbeta and 13 Jbeta primers. Repertoires were generated with immunoSEQ multiplex PCR, while TCRdb's copy carries only in-frame clones and drops some. The table has 150,000 or so clones, about four fifths seen once. The chain uses TRBV6-5 and TRBJ1-2; maybe TRBD1 (5 bases). Specimen: PBMCs. The sequence was collected from a man aged 18 to 29 in good health and CMV-seronegative. CDR3 sequence (DNA): TGTGCCAGCAGAACAGGCTTTGGCTATGGCTACACCTTC. Protein sequence: CASRTGFGYGYTF.